The clone carrying this T cell receptor (beta chain) was seen a handful of times. The sample originates from a study of identical twins. TCRdb reanalysed the 5' RACE reads using MiXCR and keeps one entry per CDR3 protein. The table records 520,000 or so distinct CDR3 sequences, roughly 21% of them present only once. V lost 4 bases, J lost 8 bases, and 10 bases stayed unmatched. Germline V gene lookup returns CDR1 SGHAT and CDR2 FQNNGV. The CDR3 has 14 amino acids. The sample was also reused in another study, on T cells expressing NK-cell markers.

The receptor was isolated from a woman in her late teens or twenties in good health. The V and J genes are TRBV11-2 and TRBJ1-2, with 7 bases lining up with TRBD1. The sequenced material came from CD4+ T cells sorted from blood. CDR3 nucleotide sequence: TGTGCCAGCAGCTCAACAGGGGTTCGGGTCGGCTACACCTTC. Protein: CASSSTGVRVGYTF.